Presented here are 14 T cell receptor beta chains from one specimen sequenced in a study of blood T cell repertoires in COVID-19. Assay used: immunoSEQ multiplex PCR; TCRdb lists only in-frame clones, some missing. In the table there are 250,000 to 300,000 clones, 70% to 90% of which are singletons. Sequencing was done on a sample of peripheral blood. Receptors originate from a woman aged 25-40 years with acute or convalescent COVID-19.

CDR3 sequence reads: CATTSTGLAGGEQFF. The CDR3 region has the DNA TGTGCCACCACGTCAACGGGACTAGCGGGAGGGGAGCAGTTCTTC. This sequence joins TRBV19 and TRBJ2-1, with 16 bases lining up with TRBD2. In germline, CDR1 is LNHDA, CDR2 SQIVND (reference sequence). The J segment lost 10 bases and the V segment lost 10 bases, leaving 10 bases of the junction unmatched. CDR3 length: 15 residues.

The chain is built from TRBV30 and TRBJ1-1; D is possibly TRBD1 (6 bases). V lost 4 bases and J 1 base, leaving 10 bases between the germline ends. This CDR3 region has 13 residues. Germline V CDR1 and CDR2: GTSNPN, SVGIG (reference sequence). The DNA for the CDR3 is TGTGCCTGGAAACACAGGGCGAACACTGAAGCTTTCTTT. This translates into CAWKHRANTEAFF.

This clone was counted a single time. J is TRBJ2-1 and V is TRBV11-3, with D maybe TRBD1 (5 bases). The CDR3 covers 14 residues. Trimming left V 2 bases short and J 4 bases short, with 9 bases between. The germline CDR1 and CDR2 sequences are SGHNT and YENEEA. The CDR3: CASSLQGLYNEQFF. CDR3 nucleotides: TGTGCCAGCAGCTTACAGGGATTGTACAATGAGCAGTTCTTC. The complete variable domain, with remaining parts taken from reference TRBV11-3 and TRBJ2-1, reads EAGVVQSPRYKIIEKKQPVAFWCNPISGHNTLYWYLQNLGQGPELLIRYENEEAVDDSQLPKDRFSAERLKGVDSTLKIQPAELGDSAVYLCASSLQGLYNEQFFGPGTRLTVL.

This chain links TRBV7-2 with TRBJ2-7; D may be TRBD1 (6 bases). This CDR3 comprises 15 residues. The ends were cut back, 2 bases at V and 6 bases at J, with 17 bases in the middle. Germline CDR1 and CDR2: SGHTA and FQGNSA. Here the CDR3 reads CASSLYLQGGLEQYF. CDR3 nucleotide sequence: TGTGCCAGCAGCTTATATTTACAGGGTGGTCTCGAGCAGTACTTC.

This clone came up a few times. The chain uses TRBV5-6 and TRBJ1-2; 10 positions agree with TRBD1. The CDR3 covers 14 residues. J gave up 8 bases and V 4 bases, and 8 bases lay outside the gene matches. Germline assignment: CDR1 SGHDT and CDR2 YYEEEE. This CDR3 is CASSAGTGARGYTF. CDR3 DNA sequence: TGTGCCAGCAGCGCCGGGACAGGGGCTAGAGGCTACACCTTC.

This clone appeared a single time. The chain links TRBV6-5 to TRBJ2-1; 10 bases match TRBD2. The CDR3 has 15 residues. Germline V gene lookup returns CDR1 MNHEY and CDR2 SVGAGI. V was pared by 6 bases and J by 6 bases, with 8 bases of the junction left unmatched. The CDR3 coding sequence is TGTGCCAGCAGCCTAGGACTAGCGGAGGGCAATGAGCAGTTCTTC. Translating gives CASSLGLAEGNEQFF.

The CDR3 coding sequence is TGCGCCAGCAGCCAAACGGACAGGGGGGCCTACTACGAGCAGTACTTC. Amino acids: CASSQTDRGAYYEQYF. V is TRBV4-1 and J is TRBJ2-7, with 10 positions matching TRBD1. V lost 2 bases to trimming and J lost 3 bases; unmatched junction nucleotides: 7. CDR1 and CDR2 (germline): MGHRA, YSYEKL. The CDR3 has 16 residues.

This clone was counted between two and nine times. J is TRBJ2-3 and V is TRBV24-1, with D maybe TRBD2 (5 bases). Germline CDR1 reads KGHDR; CDR2 reads SFDVKD. V dropped 6 bases and J dropped 1 base, with 7 bases sitting between them. This CDR3 has 13 residues. The CDR3 sequence is CATSTRGTDTQYF. The DNA of the CDR3 is TGTGCCACCAGTACGCGGGGCACAGATACGCAGTATTTT.

Here the CDR3 reads CASTPPGQSEAFF. The CDR3 DNA follows: TGTGCCAGCACCCCACCGGGACAGTCTGAAGCTTTCTTT. The chain combines TRBV6-5 with TRBJ1-1; 7 bases match TRBD1. The CDR3 covers 13 residues. The germline gives CDR1 MNHEY, CDR2 SVGAGI. V lost 7 bases to trimming and J lost 6 bases; unmatched junction nucleotides: 8.

This chain joins TRBV19 and TRBJ2-1; 9 bases match TRBD2. Germline trimming cut 3 bases from V and 10 bases from J; bases unmatched to any gene: 4. The germline gives CDR1 LNHDA, CDR2 SQIVND (reference sequence). The CDR3 length is 13 residues. CDR3 sequence: CASSIVAGVEQFF. DNA of the CDR3: TGTGCCAGTAGTATTGTAGCGGGGGTAGAGCAGTTCTTC. Supplemented by reference TRBV19 and TRBJ2-1, the full variable domain reads DGGITQSPKYLFRKEGQNVTLSCEQNLNHDAMYWYRQDPGQGLRLIYYSQIVNDFQKGDIAEGYSVSREKKESFPLTVTSAQKNPTAFYLCASSIVAGVEQFFGPGTRLTVL.

The chain links TRBV11-2 to TRBJ2-3; 10 positions agree with TRBD2. Germline loops: CDR1 SGHAT, CDR2 FQNNGV. The CDR3 is made up of 14 amino acids. J lost 8 bases, V lost 5 bases, and 7 bases had no gene match. As DNA, the CDR3 is TGTGCCAGCAGCCGAGGACTAGCGGTTGCTACGCAGTATTTT. This encodes CASSRGLAVATQYF.

The chain joins TRBV19 to TRBJ1-5; 10 bases are a match to TRBD1. The CDR3 length is 15 residues. The germline V gene has CDR1 LNHDA and CDR2 SQIVND (reference sequence). Losses at the gene ends were 4 bases for V and 6 bases for J; bases not matched to a gene: 6. As DNA, the CDR3 is TGTGCCAGTAGTAAGACAGGGGGCGTAGGTCAGCCCCAGCATTTT. Translated: CASSKTGGVGQPQHF.

In this sample, this clone turned up a few times. The chain combines TRBV5-6 with TRBJ1-3, with unresolved D. V was cut by 5 bases and J by 2 bases, with 14 bases left in between. The CDR3 is 15 amino acids. CDR1 and CDR2 (germline): SGHDT, YYEEEE. The CDR3: CASSSPGRTGNTIYF. The CDR3, as DNA: TGTGCCAGCAGTTCGCCGGGGAGAACTGGAAACACCATATATTTT.

This chain joins TRBV6-5 and TRBJ2-7; possible D gene TRBD1, 7 bases. CDR1 is MNHEY and CDR2 is SVGAGI in the germline V gene. The CDR3 spans 14 residues. Trimming shortened V by 6 bases and J by 3 bases, and 15 bases separated the two germline ends. CDR3 sequence: CASRTGGGYYEQYF. For the CDR3, the DNA is TGTGCCAGCAGGACCGGAGGGGGCTACTACGAGCAGTACTTC.